The rows below give T cell receptor beta chains drawn from one sample of a study of blood T cell repertoires in COVID-19. Repertoires were generated with immunoSEQ multiplex PCR, while TCRdb's copy carries only in-frame clones and drops some. The table includes 250,000 to 350,000 clones, roughly 90% detected once. Sequenced sample: PBMCs or T cells enriched from blood (not recorded which). The receptor set was obtained from a woman aged 30 to 39 who had recovered from COVID-19. The CDR3 runs from the conserved cysteine through the conserved F or W. Fields, in order: J gene, V gene, clone size, D gene, CDR3 protein, CDR3 DNA. D genes are given only for firm matches. Some rows mark clone size as missing; the rest say once, few, many or name a class of expanded clone.

TRBJ1-1,TRBV5-1,.,.,CASSKTGQINTEAFF,TGCGCCAGCAGCAAAACGGGACAAATTAACACTGAAGCTTTCTTT
TRBJ1-2,TRBV9,once,TRBD1,CASSGTDYGYTF,TGTGCCAGCTCCGGGACAGACTATGGCTACACCTTC
TRBJ1-6,TRBV4-1,.,.,CASSQFFLQNSPLHF,TGCGCCAGCAGCCAATTTTTTTTACAGAATTCACCCCTCCACTTT
TRBJ2-1,TRBV15,.,.,CATRRPPGDEQFF,TGTGCCACCAGACGCCCACCAGGGGATGAGCAGTTCTTC
TRBJ2-1,TRBV7-3,.,.,CASSLGRNNEQFF,TGTGCCAGCAGCTTGGGCAGGAACAATGAGCAGTTCTTC
TRBJ2-3,TRBV5-1,.,TRBD2,CASSLGTSGSTDTQYF,TGCGCCAGCAGCTTGGGGACTAGCGGGAGCACAGATACGCAGTATTTT
TRBJ1-3,TRBV12-3/TRBV12-4,.,.,CASTFRGALSIYF,TGTGCCAGCACTTTTCGGGGGGCCCTGTCCATATATTTT
TRBJ1-1,TRBV27,few,.,CASRNDRSNTEAFF,TGTGCCAGCAGGAATGACAGGTCGAACACTGAAGCTTTCTTT
TRBJ2-6,TRBV7-3,.,TRBD2,CASSPRRLAGRTHSGANVLTF,TGTGCCAGCAGCCCCAGGAGACTAGCGGGAAGGACTCACTCTGGGGCCAACGTCCTGACTTTC
TRBJ2-1,TRBV4-2,.,TRBD2,CASSQGGTSGHNEQFF,TGTGCCAGCAGCCAAGGAGGGACTAGCGGCCACAATGAGCAGTTCTTC
TRBJ2-7,TRBV18,.,.,CASSIQYEQYF,TGTGCCAGCTCAATCCAGTACGAGCAGTACTTC
TRBJ2-1,TRBV24-1,.,.,CATRGRFDEQFF,TGTGCCACCAGGGGGAGGTTTGATGAGCAGTTCTTC
TRBJ2-1,TRBV27,.,TRBD2,CASSYGTSGRNEQFF,TGTGCCAGCAGTTACGGGACTAGCGGGAGGAATGAGCAGTTCTTC
TRBJ2-7,TRBV19,.,TRBD2,CASSLLAGDNEQYF,TGTGCCAGTAGCTTACTAGCGGGAGACAACGAGCAGTACTTC
TRBJ1-1,TRBV18,.,.,CASSSGSPGSISTEAFF,TGTGCCAGCTCATCCGGATCCCCAGGGTCAATTAGCACTGAAGCTTTCTTT
TRBJ1-5,TRBV19,.,TRBD1,CASSTGQVFNQPQHF,TGTGCCAGTTCGACCGGACAGGTATTCAATCAGCCCCAGCATTTT
TRBJ2-3,TRBV7-8,.,.,CASSFRGSDTQYF,TGTGCCAGCAGCTTCCGGGGTTCGGATACGCAGTATTTT
TRBJ1-5,TRBV21-1,.,.,CASSTGQGAHQPQHF,TGTGCCAGCAGCACCGGACAGGGGGCTCACCAGCCCCAGCATTTT
TRBJ2-1,TRBV7-3,.,TRBD2,CASSPLAGGWDEQFF,TGTGCCAGCAGCCCCCTAGCGGGGGGGTGGGATGAGCAGTTCTTC
TRBJ1-1,TRBV15,.,.,CATSRDSVEGRTEAFF,TGTGCCACCAGCAGAGATTCGGTTGAGGGTCGCACTGAAGCTTTCTTT
TRBJ2-3,TRBV11-2,.,TRBD1,CASSPGQGASDTQYF,TGTGCCAGCAGCCCCGGACAGGGGGCCTCAGATACGCAGTATTTT
TRBJ2-1,TRBV6-5,once,TRBD2,CASSPSGSSYNEQFF,TGTGCCAGCAGTCCTAGCGGGAGCTCCTACAATGAGCAGTTCTTC
TRBJ1-5,TRBV7-7,.,.,CASSLVPNRGNQPQHF,TGTGCTAGCAGCTTAGTGCCTAACAGGGGCAATCAGCCCCAGCATTTT
TRBJ2-1,TRBV19,.,TRBD2,CASSLQRDPYNEQFF,TGTGCCAGTAGTTTACAGCGGGACCCCTACAATGAGCAGTTCTTC
TRBJ2-2,TRBV24-1,.,TRBD1,CATSEGTGAGELFF,TGTGCCACCAGTGAGGGGACAGGGGCCGGGGAGCTGTTTTTT
TRBJ2-5,TRBV27,.,.,CASSLRSGETQYF,TGTGCCAGCAGTTTAAGGTCAGGCGAGACCCAGTACTTC
TRBJ2-7,TRBV29-1,.,TRBD2,CSVEDPRTSGKPYEQYF,TGCAGCGTTGAAGATCCCCGGACTAGCGGGAAACCCTACGAGCAGTACTTC
TRBJ1-6,TRBV18,.,TRBD1,CASSPKRQGSSPLHF,TGTGCCAGCTCACCAAAAAGACAGGGGAGTTCACCCCTCCACTTT
TRBJ1-4,TRBV19,.,.,CASRLQAGATNEKLFF,TGTGCCAGTAGACTACAGGCGGGGGCAACTAATGAAAAACTGTTTTTT
TRBJ1-1,TRBV28,.,.,CASSPPGAGRMNTEAFF,TGTGCCAGCAGCCCCCCGGGAGCAGGGCGGATGAACACTGAAGCTTTCTTT
TRBJ2-7,TRBV11-3,.,.,CASSLVVSSYEQYF,TGTGCCAGCAGCTTAGTTGTCAGCTCCTACGAGCAGTACTTC
TRBJ2-7,TRBV4-1,.,.,CASSQPRRGSYEQYF,TGCGCCAGCAGCCAACCCCGGAGGGGATCGTACGAGCAGTACTTC
TRBJ2-1,TRBV19,.,.,CASSPQVQGVYNEQFF,TGTGCCAGTAGTCCCCAGGTCCAGGGTGTCTACAATGAGCAGTTCTTC
TRBJ1-5,TRBV11-2,.,.,CASSLVEQGRSNQPQHF,TGTGCCAGCAGCTTAGTTGAACAGGGACGTAGCAATCAGCCCCAGCATTTT
TRBJ2-1,TRBV7-2,once,.,CASSLGAGAYNEQFF,TGTGCCAGCAGCTTAGGAGCCGGAGCCTACAATGAGCAGTTCTTC
TRBJ1-1,TRBV4-3,.,.,CASSLRGRNTEAFF,TGCGCCAGCAGCCTCAGGGGTAGGAACACTGAAGCTTTCTTT
TRBJ1-5,TRBV28,.,.,CASSLGMANQPQHF,TGTGCCAGCAGTTTAGGTATGGCCAATCAGCCCCAGCATTTT
TRBJ1-1,TRBV11-2,.,.,CASSLDIGGTFEAFF,TGTGCCAGCAGCTTAGATATAGGGGGAACCTTTGAAGCTTTCTTT
TRBJ1-2,TRBV7-8,few,.,CASSLGARGYTF,TGTGCCAGCAGCTTAGGCGCCAGGGGCTACACCTTC
TRBJ2-1,TRBV27,once,TRBD2,CASSRAGVYNEQFF,TGTGCCAGCAGTCGAGCGGGGGTCTACAATGAGCAGTTCTTC